These 22 T cell receptor beta chains were sequenced from one sample in a study of blood T cell repertoires in COVID-19 (TCRdb year 2020). The library was produced with the immunoSEQ multiplex PCR assay. TCRdb obtained this table from immuneACCESS and retained in-frame rearrangements with V and J assigned. These tables miss some clones; where compared with another copy, unresolved V genes account for less than half of the shortfall, and the remainder is unexplained. Within this sample are 150,000 to 200,000 clones, with about 80% of them counted one time only. The ten largest clones capture roughly 9.6% of the sample. The source material was PBMCs or T cells enriched from blood (not recorded which). All receptors derive from a man aged 50 or older who had recovered from COVID-19.

The V and J genes are TRBV7-9 and TRBJ1-4; D may be TRBD1 (5 bases). The CDR3 is 12 amino acids. The V end was cut by 3 bases, the J end by 8 bases, with 7 bases between. Germline V gene sequence: CDR1 SEHNR, CDR2 FQNEAQ (reference sequence). CDR3 nucleotide sequence: TGTGCCAGCAGCTTGAAGGGGGAAAAACTGTTTTTT. Protein sequence: CASSLKGEKLFF. The whole variable domain, remainder taken from reference TRBV7-9 and TRBJ1-4, is DTGVSQNPRHKITKRGQNVTFRCDPISEHNRLYWYRQTLGQGPEFLTYFQNEAQLEKSRLLSDRFSAERPKGSFSTLEIQRTEQGDSAMYLCASSLKGEKLFFGSGTQLSVL.

A single count supports this clone. The gene calls are TRBV5-4 and TRBJ1-1; 7 positions match TRBD1. The CDR3 loop spans 14 amino acids. CDR1 SGHNT and CDR2 YYREEE come from the germline V gene (reference sequence). V lost 4 bases and J lost 1; bases outside the gene matches: 4. The CDR3 nucleotides read TGTGCCAGCAGCCCCGGACAGGCGAACACTGAAGCTTTCTTT. This gives the protein CASSPGQANTEAFF. Drawing the rest from reference TRBV5-4 and TRBJ1-1, the complete variable domain is ETGVTQSPTHLIKTRGQQVTLRCSSQSGHNTVSWYQQALGQGPQFIFQYYREEENGRGNFPPRFSGLQFPNYSSELNVNALELDDSALYLCASSPGQANTEAFFGQGTRLTVV.

This chain connects TRBV7-2 to TRBJ1-6; 7 bases are a match to TRBD1. The CDR3 totals 16 residues. CDR1 is SGHTA, CDR2 FQGNSA, per germline. V was pared by 3 bases and J by 7 bases, with 9 bases of the junction left unmatched. CDR3 bases: TGTGCCAGCAGCTTGGCCTGGACAGGCCTCAATTCACCCCTCCACTTT. This gives the protein CASSLAWTGLNSPLHF.

The genes are TRBV28 and TRBJ2-3; maybe TRBD1 (7 bases). CDR1 and CDR2 from the germline V gene are MDHEN and SYDVKM. The CDR3 contains 14 residues. V lost 10 bases, J lost 5 bases, and 19 bases lay in between. As DNA, the CDR3 is TGTGCCACCGAAAGATCAGGGGGGAGAGATACGCAGTATTTT. It translates to CATERSGGRDTQYF.

The chain recombines TRBV24-1 with TRBJ2-5; D gene unclear. CDR1 is KGHDR and CDR2 is SFDVKD in the germline V gene. Trimming left V 2 bases short and J 4 bases short, with 4 bases between. This CDR3 has 12 amino acids. CDR3 amino acids: CATSDSRETQYF. In DNA form, the CDR3 reads TGTGCCACCAGTGATTCGAGAGAGACCCAGTACTTC.

The J gene is TRBJ1-3, the V gene TRBV7-8, with 10 nucleotides matching TRBD1. J was trimmed by 2 bases and V by 6 bases; bases with no gene match: 7. Looked up from germline, CDR1 is SGHVS and CDR2 is FQNEAQ. The CDR3 extends over 16 amino acids. The CDR3: CASSLDRGVTGNTIYF. The CDR3 DNA follows: TGTGCCAGCAGTTTGGACAGGGGGGTGACTGGAAACACCATATATTTT.

The CDR3 sequence is CASSSPPGLATYEQYF. The CDR3 DNA sequence: TGTGCCAGCAGCTCCCCTCCCGGACTAGCGACCTACGAGCAGTACTTC. This sequence joins TRBV7-9 and TRBJ2-7; 9 bases match TRBD2. CDR1 SEHNR and CDR2 FQNEAQ come from the germline V gene (reference sequence). The CDR3 length is 16 residues. Trimming cost V 4 bases and J 2 bases; bases outside gene matches: 9.

This chain uses TRBV5-1 with TRBJ2-3, with 7 nucleotides matching TRBD2. The length of the CDR3 is 16 residues. Losses at the gene ends were 1 base for V and 2 bases for J; bases not matched to a gene: 7. Per the germline V gene, CDR1 is SGHRS and CDR2 is YFSETQ. Written as DNA, the CDR3 is TGCGCCAGCAGCTTGACCGGCGGGGGACTCACAGATACGCAGTATTTT. It specifies CASSLTGGGLTDTQYF.

This sequence joins TRBV28 and TRBJ2-7; 11 bases fit TRBD2. CDR1 and CDR2 from the germline V gene are MDHEN and SYDVKM. V shed 3 bases and J 1 base; nucleotides not matched to a gene: 8. This CDR3 region has 17 residues. For the CDR3, the DNA is TGTGCCAGCAGTTTTAGCGGGAGGGCCAAGAGTTCCTACGAGCAGTACTTC. Its protein is CASSFSGRAKSSYEQYF. The entire variable domain, with the rest obtained from reference TRBV28 and TRBJ2-7, is as follows: DVKVTQSSRYLVKRTGEKVFLECVQDMDHENMFWYRQDPGLGLRLIYFSYDVKMKEKGDIPEGYSVSREKKERFSLILESASTNQTSMYLCASSFSGRAKSSYEQYFGPGTRLTVT.

Concerning this clone: A junction boundary mismatches the germline segment, possibly from a read error. The rearrangement links TRBV7-7 to TRBJ2-1, with 10 bases identical to TRBD2. Germline V gives CDR1 SSHAT, CDR2 FNYEAQ (reference sequence). The CDR3 is 17 residues long. The CDR3 region is CASSLGSGRGGLNEQFF. CDR3 DNA sequence: TGTGCTAGCAGCTTAGGAAGCGGGAGGGGGGGGCTCAATGAGCAGTTCTTC.

This clone has only one observation. CDR3 sequence (DNA): TGTGCCAGCAGCGACCCCGGGACAGGGGGGAGGGGCTACACCTTC. Protein product: CASSDPGTGGRGYTF. The chain carries TRBV2 and TRBJ1-2; 11 positions agree with TRBD1. CDR1 and CDR2 from the germline V gene are SNHLY and FYNNEI. The CDR3 is 15 amino acids. Germline trimming cut 6 bases from V and 8 bases from J; bases unmatched to any gene: 11.

CDR3 region: CASSWGLAGVRGSTDTQYF. The CDR3 DNA follows: TGTGCCAGCAGCTGGGGACTAGCGGGGGTGAGGGGGAGCACAGATACGCAGTATTTT. The chain joins TRBV5-8 to TRBJ2-3; 14 nucleotides align to TRBD2. The germline CDR1 and CDR2 sequences are SGHTS and YDEGEE. CDR3 length equals 19 residues. Trimming took 3 bases from V and 0 from J; bases not matched to a gene: 9.

V and J are TRBV3-1 (or the pseudogene TRBV3-2) and TRBJ2-5, with D maybe TRBD2 (5 bases). The germline gives CDR1 LGHDT, CDR2 YNNKEL (reference sequence). This CDR3 contains 13 residues. V was clipped by 3 bases and J by 4 bases, with 9 bases between them. The CDR3 reads CASSHLARETQYF. CDR3 coding DNA: TGTGCCAGCAGCCACCTAGCCAGAGAGACCCAGTACTTC.

The chain is built from TRBV28 and TRBJ2-1; no clear D gene. The V end lost 3 bases, the J end lost 13 bases, and 16 bases lay between the germline ends. The CDR3 runs 13 residues. CDR1 and CDR2 from the germline V gene are MDHEN and SYDVKM. The CDR3 nucleotides are TGTGCCAGCAGTTTTGACTCACGAAGAAGACAGTTCTTC. Encoded protein: CASSFDSRRRQFF.

This clone came up once. CDR3 loop: CAISDSGASSYNEQFF. DNA of the CDR3: TGTGCCATCAGCGATAGCGGAGCGAGCTCCTACAATGAGCAGTTCTTC. V and J are TRBV10-3 and TRBJ2-1; maybe TRBD2 (6 bases). Germline V gene lookup returns CDR1 ENHRY and CDR2 SYGVKD. Deletions cut 6 bases from V and 0 bases from J, with 15 bases between. The CDR3 length is 16 residues.

CDR3 bases: TGCGCCAGCAGCTTGGGGGGAGCTTATAGCACAGATACGCAGTATTTT. It codes for CASSLGGAYSTDTQYF. The V and J genes are TRBV5-1 and TRBJ2-3, with TRBD2 as a possible D gene (5 bases). Trimming removed 0 bases at V and 0 bases at J, with 11 bases between. The CDR3 consists of 16 residues. The germline V gene encodes CDR1 SGHRS and CDR2 YFSETQ.

This rearrangement joins TRBV28 to TRBJ1-1; D gene uncertain. Germline V gene lookup returns CDR1 MDHEN and CDR2 SYDVKM. Trimming removed 5 bases from V and 8 bases from J, with 12 bases in between. The CDR3 runs to 12 residues. DNA for the CDR3: TGTGCCAGCAGTCCAGTTGCGAGGGAAGCTTTCTTT. This gives the protein CASSPVAREAFF.

The chain recombines TRBV7-2 with TRBJ2-7, with 8 bases identical to TRBD1. The trim removed 6 bases at V and 5 bases at J, leaving 9 bases unmatched. Looked up from germline, CDR1 is SGHTA and CDR2 is FQGNSA. The CDR3 loop spans 14 amino acids. CDR3 DNA: TGTGCCAGCAGAATAGGCCAGGGGGCCGACGAGCAGTACTTC. It translates to CASRIGQGADEQYF.

The chain links TRBV2 to TRBJ1-4; maybe TRBD1 (6 bases). The germline CDR1 and CDR2 sequences are SNHLY and FYNNEI. The CDR3 length is 15 residues. Trimming shortened V by 6 bases and J by 3 bases, and 14 bases separated the two germline ends. DNA of the CDR3: TGTGCCAGCAGAGAGGGGAACAGGGCTAATGAAAAACTGTTTTTT. Translating gives CASREGNRANEKLFF.

V is TRBV18 and J is TRBJ1-5; D gene ambiguous. CDR1 KGHSH and CDR2 LQKENI come from the germline V gene. V lost 6 bases and J 8 bases, leaving 20 bases between the germline ends. The length of the CDR3 is 15 residues. The DNA of the CDR3 is TGTGCCAGCTCTCGAGAGAGACTGCAAACGGAGCCCCAGCATTTT. It codes for CASSRERLQTEPQHF. Drawing the rest from reference TRBV18 and TRBJ1-5, the complete variable domain is NAGVMQNPRHLVRRRGQEARLRCSPMKGHSHVYWYRQLPEEGLKFMVYLQKENIIDESGMPKERFSAEFPKEGPSILRIQQVVRGDSAAYFCASSRERLQTEPQHFGDGTRLSIL.

The chain has TRBV6-4 and TRBJ2-1, with 14 nucleotides matching TRBD2. Germline V lookup: CDR1 MRHNA, CDR2 SNTAGT. Trimming cost V 6 bases and J 7 bases; bases outside gene matches: 11. The length of the CDR3 is 17 residues. The CDR3 bases are TGTGCCAGCAGCCACGGACGACTAGCGGGGGGGCATAATGAGCAGTTCTTC. Its translation is CASSHGRLAGGHNEQFF.

The chain uses TRBV24-1 and TRBJ2-7; 7 bases map to TRBD2. CDR3 length equals 14 residues. Germline V gene data show CDR1 as KGHDR and CDR2 as SFDVKD. The V and J ends lost 4 bases and 3 bases, in that order; junction bases with no gene match: 5. CDR3 sequence: CATSEDGRNYEQYF. The CDR3 coding sequence is TGTGCCACCAGTGAAGACGGGAGGAACTACGAGCAGTACTTC.